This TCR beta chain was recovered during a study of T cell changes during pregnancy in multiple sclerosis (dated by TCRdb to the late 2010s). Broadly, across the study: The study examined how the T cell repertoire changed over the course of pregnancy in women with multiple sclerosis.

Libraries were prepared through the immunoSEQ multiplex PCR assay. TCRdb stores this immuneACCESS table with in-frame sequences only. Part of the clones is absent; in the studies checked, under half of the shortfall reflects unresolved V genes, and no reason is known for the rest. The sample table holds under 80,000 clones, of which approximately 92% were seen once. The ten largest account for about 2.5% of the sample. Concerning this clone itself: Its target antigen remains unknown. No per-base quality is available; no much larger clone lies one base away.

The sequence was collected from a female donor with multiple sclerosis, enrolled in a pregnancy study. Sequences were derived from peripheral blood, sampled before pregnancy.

The sequence in DNA is TGTGCCAGCAGCTTAGGTCGTTACAGCCAGAACAATGAGCAGTTCTTC. It codes for CASSLGRYSQNNEQFF. The chain employs TRBV5-6 and TRBJ2-1; the D gene cannot be resolved reliably. Inclusive of the bounding cysteine and phenylalanine, the CDR3 is 16 residues long. Only the CDR3 portion is preserved as DNA: 48 bases, with reading frame beginning at the first base. V and J are truncated by 2 bases and 5 bases respectively, leaving an intervening sequence of 17 bases. The germline V gene sets CDR1 to SGHDT and CDR2 to YYEEEE.